One TCR beta chain is described in this entry. Its cognate antigen is unknown. Profiled with immunoSEQ multiplex PCR; TCRdb holds only in-frame clones, not every one. This table has around 17,000 clones, almost 85% appearing once. The data were obtained in a study of STAT3 mutations in large granular lymphocyte leukemia. Study findings and constraints: Sampling intervals varied between patients and samples. At least one immunodominant TCR beta clonotype appeared in every T-cell large granular lymphocyte leukemia patient. In about 30% of the 18 patients, new TCR clonotypes emerged after therapy.

The CDR3 has 23 residues. The germline V gene encodes CDR1 SGHDN and CDR2 FVKESK. Trimming at V came to 4 bases and at J to 0 bases, leaving 30 bases not matched to a gene. The sample was peripheral blood mononuclear cells. The chain uses TRBV14 and TRBJ2-7; 7 positions agree with TRBD2. The receptor's source is a man in his forties or fifties with T-cell large granular lymphocyte leukemia. Some clones in this sample may be carry-over from other donors' samples. CDR3 sequence: CASSLMRGKTPSDSGSISYEQYF. DNA of the CDR3: TGTGCCAGCAGCCTAATGAGAGGGAAGACCCCGAGTGATAGCGGGTCCATCTCCTACGAGCAGTACTTC.